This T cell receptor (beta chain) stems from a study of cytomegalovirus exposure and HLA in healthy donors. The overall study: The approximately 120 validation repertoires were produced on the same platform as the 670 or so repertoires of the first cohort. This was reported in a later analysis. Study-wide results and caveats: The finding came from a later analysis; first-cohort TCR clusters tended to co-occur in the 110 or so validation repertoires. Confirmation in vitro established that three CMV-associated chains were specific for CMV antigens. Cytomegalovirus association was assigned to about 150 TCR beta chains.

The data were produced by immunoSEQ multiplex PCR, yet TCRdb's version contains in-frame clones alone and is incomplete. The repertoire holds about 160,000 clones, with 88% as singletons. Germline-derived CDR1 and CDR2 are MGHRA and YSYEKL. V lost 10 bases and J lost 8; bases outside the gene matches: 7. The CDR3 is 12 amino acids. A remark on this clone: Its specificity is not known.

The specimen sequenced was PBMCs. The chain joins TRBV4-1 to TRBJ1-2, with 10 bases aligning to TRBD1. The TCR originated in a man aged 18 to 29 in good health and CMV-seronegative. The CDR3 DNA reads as TGCGCCACCAGGGACAGGGGAGGAGGCTACACCTTC. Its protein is CATRDRGGGYTF.